The entry that follows covers one TCR beta chain sequence. Its antigen is unknown. The CDR3 totals 14 residues. The V gene lost 0 bases and the J gene lost 2 bases, with 8 bases spanning the gap. Germline assignment: CDR1 SGHRS and CDR2 YFSETQ. The time point denotes: week 5, during vaccination. A single vaccine dose contained 300 ug of mutant IDH1 20-mer peptide, and topical imiquimod was used with it. The data belong to a study of a mutant IDH1 vaccine in newly diagnosed glioma. Across the study: Eight vaccine injections were given to patients in weeks 1, 3, 5, 7, 11, 15, 19 and 23. Every participant had undergone radiotherapy, temozolomide, or both before, and most underwent both.

Measured with immunoSEQ multiplex PCR; TCRdb has only the in-frame clones, and not every one. The sample contains 25,000 to 30,000 clones, 77% of which appear only once. General study points: Overall, approximately 93% of patients had vaccine-induced immune responses.

V and J are TRBV5-1 and TRBJ1-2; D is possibly TRBD1 (6 bases). The sequencing used PBMCs, collected from a glioma patient whose treatment included an IDH1 peptide vaccine. The TCR originated in a man between 35 and 55 years old with glioma. The CDR3 loop reads CASSLVTGNYGYTF. DNA of the CDR3: TGCGCCAGCAGCTTGGTCACAGGGAACTATGGCTACACCTTC.